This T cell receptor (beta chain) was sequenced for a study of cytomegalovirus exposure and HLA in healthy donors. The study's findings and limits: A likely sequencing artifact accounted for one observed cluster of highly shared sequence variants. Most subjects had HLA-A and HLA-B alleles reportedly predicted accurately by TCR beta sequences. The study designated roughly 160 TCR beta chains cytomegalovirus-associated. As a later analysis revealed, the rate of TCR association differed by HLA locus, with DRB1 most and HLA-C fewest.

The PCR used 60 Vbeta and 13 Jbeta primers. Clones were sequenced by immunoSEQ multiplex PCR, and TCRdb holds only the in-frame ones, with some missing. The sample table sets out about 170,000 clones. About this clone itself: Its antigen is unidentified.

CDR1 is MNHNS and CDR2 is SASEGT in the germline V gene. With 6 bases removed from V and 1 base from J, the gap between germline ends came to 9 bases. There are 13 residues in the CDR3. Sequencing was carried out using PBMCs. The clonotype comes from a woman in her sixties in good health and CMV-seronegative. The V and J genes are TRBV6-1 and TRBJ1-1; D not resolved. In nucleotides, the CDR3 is TGTGCCAGCAGCACATCAGAGAACACTGAAGCTTTCTTT. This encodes CASSTSENTEAFF.